This TCR beta chain was sequenced during a study of T cells in Graves' hyperthyroidism and ophthalmopathy. Whole-study context: At initial diagnosis, before any treatment had begun, peripheral blood was obtained.

General study findings and limits: From stable hyperthyroidism, ophthalmopathy was separated by a 13 V-J model. Most thyroid clonotypes that were expanded above 0.001 also turned up in blood.

Ten or more counts support this clonotype. What it binds is not known. The CDR3 sequence is 16 residues long. Germline lookup yields CDR1 MDHEN and CDR2 SYDVKM. V lost 5 bases to trimming and J lost 1 base; unmatched junction nucleotides: 6. RNA transcripts served as the template for amplifying TCR beta CDR3 regions. TCR CDR3 regions were first amplified by RT-PCR with HTBI primers. TCRdb recomputed calls from the multiplex PCR reads with MiXCR, one row per CDR3 protein. In the table there are about 400,000 distinct CDR3 sequences, roughly 25% of which are singletons. Source material for PBMCs was 9 to 10 ml fresh peripheral blood.

The TCR sequence derives from a man aged 50-59 years with Graves' hyperthyroidism. The chain couples TRBV28 to TRBJ2-1, with 9 bases lining up with TRBD1. The specimen sequenced was blood. CDR3 sequence (DNA): TGTGCCAGCAGTACAAAAGACAGGGGGTCCTACAATGAGCAGTTCTTC. It encodes CASSTKDRGSYNEQFF.